This TCR beta chain derives from a study of blood T cell repertoires in COVID-19. In the original workflow: Estimated nucleated cell counts came from reference gene primer amplification. The repertoire was sequenced with immunoSEQ multiplex PCR; TCRdb's copy has only in-frame clones and lacks some. For V, J and clone size, that table is used; D and trimming come from the DNA. The sample yields a few hundred thousand clones, roughly 85% seen once. With V trimmed by 10 bases and J by 5 bases, 10 bases remained unmatched. CDR1 is MNHEY, CDR2 SVGAGI, per germline. This CDR3 region has 14 residues. The sequence derives from a human donor in a cohort sampled during active COVID-19. What was sequenced was peripheral blood. V and J are TRBV6-5 and TRBJ1-4; TRBD1 agrees at 7 bases. CDR3 in DNA: TGTGCCACCTCTCTGACAGGGAGAAATGAAAAACTGTTTTTT. Translating gives CATSLTGRNEKLFF.